These T cell receptor beta chains were read from a single sample in a study of beta chain features in type 1 diabetes. Produced via immunoSEQ multiplex PCR; TCRdb's table is partial and in-frame only. The table lists under 850,000 clones, around 15% of them singletons. Specimen: naive CD4+ T cells from blood. The receptors here all came from a man aged 18 to 35 with type 1 diabetes. CDR3s include the opening cysteine and the closing phenylalanine or tryptophan. A D gene is named only where the DNA matches it firmly. Expanded clones are given a class, and other clones once, few, many or no size at all.

TRBV27	few	TRBD1	TRBJ1-4	TGTGCCAGCAGTACCCCCGGACAGGGAAATGAAAAACTGTTTTTT	CASSTPGQGNEKLFF
TRBV7-3	.	.	TRBJ2-3	TGTGCCAGCAGCCCTACCTCAGATACGCAGTATTTT	CASSPTSDTQYF
TRBV7-3	.	TRBD1	TRBJ2-2	TGTGCCAGCAGCGTCCCCGGGACAGGGGTATTTGTGTGTACCGGGGAGCTGTTTTTT	CASSVPGTGVFVCTGELFF
TRBV10-1	.	.	TRBJ2-3	TGCGCCAGCAGTGAGTCCGCGTGGGATACGCAGTATTTT	CASSESAWDTQYF
TRBV6-5	.	.	TRBJ1-1	TGTGCCAGCACGTTAAACCGGGACAACGGGGAAGCTTTCTTT	CASTLNRDNGEAFF
TRBV6-5	few	.	TRBJ1-1	TGTGCCAGCAGTTACATGTATAACTCCCCCCCCAATTTC	CASSYMYNSPPNF
TRBV7-8	few	.	TRBJ1-1	TGTGCCAGCAACTTCGCGGATGGGACTGAAGCTTTCTTT	CASNFADGTEAFF
TRBV30	few	.	TRBJ1-5	TGTGCCTGGAGTGTACGGGGTCAGCCCCAGCATTTT	CAWSVRGQPQHF
TRBV30	few	.	TRBJ1-5	TGTGCCTGGAGTACCCAGGGGAATAGCAATCAGCCCCAGCATTTT	CAWSTQGNSNQPQHF
TRBV4-1	few	TRBD1	TRBJ1-2	TGCGCCAGCAGCCAAGTGGCAGGGGGTGGCTACACCTTC	CASSQVAGGGYTF
TRBV5-4	.	.	TRBJ2-7	TGTGCCAGCACCTCTCCCGGCCGAGGTACCTACGAGCAGTACTTC	CASTSPGRGTYEQYF
TRBV2	.	TRBD1	TRBJ2-1	TGTGCCAGCAGTCGAGACAGGGATGAGCAGTTCTTC	CASSRDRDEQFF
TRBV10-1	few	TRBD1	TRBJ2-7	TGCGCCAGCAGTGATGCCCGGACAGGGGGCTACGAGCAGTACTTC	CASSDARTGGYEQYF
TRBV10-3	.	TRBD2	TRBJ2-1	TGTGCCATCAGTCTAGCGGGGGAATACAATGAGCAGTTCTTC	CAISLAGEYNEQFF
TRBV6-5	.	.	TRBJ2-5	TGTGCCAGCAGTTACGGTCTTGAGATCGGGACCCAGTACTTC	CASSYGLEIGTQYF
TRBV19	.	.	TRBJ2-7	TGTGCCAGTAAACCCAGGTGGGGAGGTCTGGGCTACGAGCAGTACTTC	CASKPRWGGLGYEQYF
TRBV30	few	.	TRBJ1-1	TGTGCCTGGAGTGTCGGAATGAACACTGAAGCTTTCTTT	CAWSVGMNTEAFF
TRBV7-9	few	.	TRBJ1-6	TGTGCCAGCAGGCAGGGAGGATCACCCCTCCACTTT	CASRQGGSPLHF
TRBV9	.	.	TRBJ2-5	TGTGCCAGCAGCGCCAGCGGACTCTCGAAAGAGACCCAGTACTTC	CASSASGLSKETQYF
TRBV7-2	few	.	TRBJ1-5	TGTGCCAGCAGCTTAGCGGCGGCTAGCAATCAGCCCCAGCATTTT	CASSLAAASNQPQHF
TRBV11-3	.	.	TRBJ2-2	TGTGCCAGCAGCTACGGAGAAAACACCGGGGAGCTGTTTTTT	CASSYGENTGELFF
TRBV29-1	few	.	TRBJ1-5	TGCAGCGCCGGGGGTCGGGATCAGCCCCAGCATTTT	CSAGGRDQPQHF
TRBV30	few	.	TRBJ1-1	TGTGCCTGGAGTGTACCAGGGGACACTGAAGCTTTCTTT	CAWSVPGDTEAFF
TRBV5-4	.	TRBD2	TRBJ2-3	TGTGCCAGCAGCCCCGGACTAGCGGGTACAGATACGCAGTATTTT	CASSPGLAGTDTQYF
TRBV28	few	.	TRBJ1-4	TGTGCCAGCTGGGGAGACAGTGACAATGAAAAACTGTTTTTT	CASWGDSDNEKLFF
TRBV6-1	few	.	TRBJ2-6	TGTGCCAGCAGTGCGGTTGGGCGCAACTCTGGGGCCAACGTCCTGACTTTC	CASSAVGRNSGANVLTF
TRBV10-3	few	TRBD1	TRBJ1-2	TGTGCCATTCGACAGGGAGCTAACTATGGCTACACCTTC	CAIRQGANYGYTF
TRBV7-6	.	.	TRBJ2-1	TGTGCCAGCAGCGCCTACAATGAGCAGTTCTTC	CASSAYNEQFF
TRBV5-1	.	.	TRBJ2-7	TGCGCCAGCAGCTTGGCCCCGGGACAAGGCATCTACGAGCAGTACTTC	CASSLAPGQGIYEQYF
TRBV6-6	few	.	TRBJ1-1	TGTGCCATTGTTGCGCACCCCAGTGGAACTGAAGCTTTCTTT	CAIVAHPSGTEAFF
TRBV6-4	few	.	TRBJ1-1	TGTGCCAGCAGTGTTGACAACGTTATTGGCGGGACTGAAGCTTTCTTT	CASSVDNVIGGTEAFF
TRBV29-1	few	.	TRBJ1-3	TGCAGCGTTGAAGGCAGGCTCTCTGGAAACACCATATATTTT	CSVEGRLSGNTIYF